A selection of T cell receptor beta chains follows, all from one sample in a study of T cells in Graves' hyperthyroidism and ophthalmopathy. TCRdb passed the multiplex PCR reads through MiXCR, listing each CDR3 protein once. There are some 690,000 distinct CDR3 sequences in the sample; about 18% occur only once, and around a sixth lies in the top ten. The source material was blood. Receptors originate from a man between 45 and 60 years old with Graves' hyperthyroidism. The CDR3 runs from the conserved cysteine through the conserved F or W. D genes are given only for firm matches. Clone size appears in some rows only: once, few, many, or a class for an expanded clone.

J: TRBJ2-5; V: TRBV24-1; length: 17; size: NA; D: NA; CDR3: CATSETIKGSGQETQYF; DNA: TGTGCCACCAGTGAAACCATTAAGGGTAGCGGACAAGAGACCCAGTACTTC
J: TRBJ2-5; V: TRBV3-1; length: 14; size: many; D: TRBD1; CDR3: CASSQRQGSETQYF; DNA: TGTGCCAGCAGCCAAAGACAGGGGTCGGAGACCCAGTACTTC
J: TRBJ2-1; V: TRBV14; length: 20; size: many; D: TRBD2; CDR3: CASSRGWGQLAASSYNEQFF; DNA: TGTGCCAGCAGCCGCGGTTGGGGCCAACTAGCGGCGAGCTCCTACAATGAGCAGTTCTTC
J: TRBJ2-3; V: TRBV10-1; length: 15; size: few; D: TRBD2; CDR3: CASKPTSGSLDTQYF; DNA: TGCGCCAGCAAACCTACTAGCGGGAGCTTAGATACGCAGTATTTT
J: TRBJ1-1; V: TRBV19; length: 16; size: NA; D: NA; CDR3: CASSPYFGLMNTEAFF; DNA: TGTGCCAGTAGTCCCTATTTCGGGCTCATGAACACTGAAGCTTTCTTT
J: TRBJ2-1; V: TRBV2; length: 15; size: many; D: NA; CDR3: CASTDTSSIINEQFF; DNA: TGTGCCAGCACCGACACTTCGTCGATAATCAATGAGCAGTTCTTC
J: TRBJ2-1; V: TRBV27; length: 14; size: few; D: NA; CDR3: CASRLRGGAGEQFF; DNA: TGTGCCAGCCGTCTACGGGGTGGTGCGGGTGAGCAGTTCTTC
J: TRBJ2-5; V: TRBV7-6; length: 18; size: many; D: TRBD1; CDR3: CASSLLTGQEEYQETQYF; DNA: TGTGCCAGCAGCTTACTCACCGGACAGGAAGAATACCAAGAGACCCAGTACTTC
J: TRBJ2-1; V: TRBV4-3; length: 16; size: NA; D: TRBD2; CDR3: CASSQDPPSGYNEQFF; DNA: TGCGCCAGCAGCCAAGATCCCCCTAGCGGTTACAATGAGCAGTTCTTC
J: TRBJ2-3; V: TRBV19; length: 13; size: NA; D: NA; CDR3: CASSIGSEDTQYF; DNA: TGTGCCAGTAGTATTGGATCCGAAGATACGCAGTATTTT
J: TRBJ1-1; V: TRBV15; length: 13; size: NA; D: NA; CDR3: CATSRGPGTEAFF; DNA: TGTGCCACCAGCAGGGGGCCGGGAACTGAAGCTTTCTTT
J: TRBJ2-1; V: TRBV11-2; length: 15; size: many; D: NA; CDR3: CASSVSLGAYNEQFF; DNA: TGTGCCAGCAGCGTCTCATTGGGCGCCTACAATGAGCAGTTCTTC
J: TRBJ1-1; V: TRBV3-1; length: 15; size: many; D: TRBD1; CDR3: CASSKGGQRNTEAFF; DNA: TGTGCCAGCAGCAAAGGGGGACAGAGGAACACTGAAGCTTTCTTT
J: TRBJ2-5; V: TRBV6-2/TRBV6-3; length: 14; size: many; D: TRBD2; CDR3: CASVSSGRAETQYF; DNA: TGTGCCAGCGTATCTAGCGGTAGGGCAGAGACCCAGTACTTC
J: TRBJ1-2; V: TRBV27; length: 13; size: many; D: NA; CDR3: CASKSWRRSGYTF; DNA: TGTGCCAGCAAATCCTGGCGGAGAAGTGGCTACACCTTC
J: TRBJ2-5; V: TRBV6-1; length: 13; size: many; D: NA; CDR3: CASRVTGRETQYF; DNA: TGTGCCAGCAGAGTAACAGGGAGAGAGACCCAGTACTTC
J: TRBJ2-7; V: TRBV18; length: 14; size: many; D: NA; CDR3: CASSPSSGTYEQYF; DNA: TGTGCCAGCTCACCATCGTCAGGAACCTACGAGCAGTACTTC
J: TRBJ1-5; V: TRBV19; length: 13; size: NA; D: NA; CDR3: CASSTGQNQPQHF; DNA: TGTGCCAGTAGTACCGGACAGAATCAGCCCCAGCATTTT
J: TRBJ2-5; V: TRBV6-1; length: 13; size: few; D: NA; CDR3: CASMGGGRETQYF; DNA: TGTGCCAGCATGGGAGGGGGCAGGGAGACCCAGTACTTC
J: TRBJ2-1; V: TRBV11-1; length: 16; size: many; D: TRBD2; CDR3: CASSLTPLAEYNEQFF; DNA: TGTGCCAGCAGCTTAACTCCTCTAGCGGAGTACAATGAGCAGTTCTTC
J: TRBJ2-3; V: TRBV2; length: 14; size: many; D: NA; CDR3: CASSELGFGDTQYF; DNA: TGTGCCAGCAGTGAGTTAGGCTTTGGCGATACGCAGTATTTT
J: TRBJ2-3; V: TRBV24-1; length: 16; size: many; D: TRBD2; CDR3: CATSEKSGSQTDTQYF; DNA: TGTGCCACCAGTGAAAAAAGCGGGAGTCAGACAGATACGCAGTATTTT
J: TRBJ2-2; V: TRBV28; length: 15; size: many; D: TRBD2; CDR3: CASSSWAGGVGELFF; DNA: TGTGCCAGCAGTTCTTGGGCGGGAGGTGTCGGGGAGCTGTTTTTT
J: TRBJ2-5; V: TRBV28; length: 13; size: many; D: NA; CDR3: CASSQGHEETQYF; DNA: TGTGCCAGCAGCCAGGGACACGAAGAGACCCAGTACTTC
J: TRBJ2-1; V: TRBV7-2; length: 16; size: many; D: TRBD2; CDR3: CASSFQGLAGGNEQFF; DNA: TGTGCCAGCAGCTTCCAGGGACTAGCGGGAGGTAATGAGCAGTTCTTC
J: TRBJ2-7; V: TRBV6-2/TRBV6-3; length: 18; size: many; D: NA; CDR3: CASSSPSLESVVSYEQYF; DNA: TGTGCCAGCAGTTCCCCCTCCCTAGAAAGCGTGGTCTCCTACGAGCAGTACTTC
J: TRBJ2-7; V: TRBV7-9; length: 16; size: NA; D: NA; CDR3: CASSLWSRESTYEQYF; DNA: TGTGCCAGCAGCTTATGGTCGCGGGAATCTACCTACGAGCAGTACTTC
J: TRBJ2-7; V: TRBV2; length: 14; size: NA; D: TRBD1; CDR3: CASTSGQGPYEQYF; DNA: TGTGCCAGCACCTCGGGACAGGGGCCCTACGAGCAGTACTTC
J: TRBJ1-1; V: TRBV19; length: 15; size: few; D: NA; CDR3: CASSIGVEGATEAFF; DNA: TGTGCCAGTAGTATTGGAGTCGAAGGGGCCACTGAAGCTTTCTTT
J: TRBJ2-2; V: TRBV5-4; length: 17; size: few; D: TRBD1; CDR3: CASTAGTGALWTGELFF; DNA: TGTGCCAGCACCGCCGGGACAGGGGCGCTATGGACCGGGGAGCTGTTTTTT
J: TRBJ1-4; V: TRBV10-3; length: 15; size: NA; D: NA; CDR3: CAIRDSGLGNEKLFF; DNA: TGTGCCATCAGGGACAGTGGCCTTGGAAATGAAAAACTGTTTTTT
J: TRBJ2-1; V: TRBV28; length: 15; size: few; D: TRBD2; CDR3: CASSIAGGIYNEQFF; DNA: TGTGCCAGCAGTATAGCGGGAGGTATCTACAATGAGCAGTTCTTC
J: TRBJ2-1; V: TRBV4-1; length: 13; size: NA; D: NA; CDR3: CASSPMFENEQFF; DNA: TGCGCCAGCAGCCCAATGTTCGAAAATGAGCAGTTCTTC
J: TRBJ2-1; V: TRBV19; length: 16; size: NA; D: NA; CDR3: CASTPGAGFKKDEQFF; DNA: TGTGCCAGTACCCCGGGGGCAGGGTTCAAGAAGGATGAGCAGTTCTTC
J: TRBJ1-1; V: TRBV29-1; length: 14; size: NA; D: NA; CDR3: CSVGGGLVNTEAFF; DNA: TGCAGCGTTGGGGGAGGTCTCGTTAACACTGAAGCTTTCTTT
J: TRBJ1-6; V: TRBV30; length: 14; size: many; D: NA; CDR3: CALTGSSYNSPLHF; DNA: TGTGCCTTAACGGGGAGCTCCTATAATTCACCCCTCCACTTT
J: TRBJ1-4; V: TRBV28; length: 15; size: few; D: TRBD1; CDR3: CASSRSGGIQEKLFF; DNA: TGTGCCAGCAGTCGCTCAGGGGGCATTCAGGAAAAACTGTTTTTT
J: TRBJ2-1; V: TRBV19; length: 20; size: few; D: TRBD2; CDR3: CASSIVQGRLAGGPHNEQFF; DNA: TGTGCCAGTAGTATAGTCCAAGGCAGACTAGCGGGAGGGCCCCACAATGAGCAGTTCTTC
J: TRBJ2-1; V: TRBV5-4; length: 13; size: NA; D: TRBD1; CDR3: CASRSTGVNEQFF; DNA: TGTGCCAGCAGATCTACAGGGGTTAATGAGCAGTTCTTC
J: TRBJ2-7; V: TRBV2; length: 15; size: many; D: TRBD2; CDR3: CASSEMTSGSYEQYF; DNA: TGTGCCAGCAGTGAGATGACTAGCGGGAGCTACGAGCAGTACTTC
J: TRBJ1-4; V: TRBV6-1; length: 14; size: many; D: NA; CDR3: CASSVSGGGEKLFF; DNA: TGTGCCAGCAGTGTTTCTGGGGGAGGTGAAAAACTGTTTTTT
J: TRBJ2-7; V: TRBV9; length: 16; size: NA; D: NA; CDR3: CASSVGVAALSYEQYF; DNA: TGTGCCAGCAGCGTAGGCGTAGCGGCCTTATCCTACGAGCAGTACTTC
J: TRBJ2-1; V: TRBV27; length: 15; size: many; D: TRBD2; CDR3: CASTGLAGYFNEQFF; DNA: TGTGCCAGCACGGGACTAGCGGGTTACTTCAATGAGCAGTTCTTC
J: TRBJ1-5; V: TRBV6-2/TRBV6-3; length: 10; size: NA; D: NA; CDR3: CASSWQPQHF; DNA: TGTGCCAGCAGCTGGCAGCCCCAGCATTTT
J: TRBJ2-3; V: TRBV2; length: 15; size: many; D: TRBD2; CDR3: CASTSDGEGTDTQYF; DNA: TGTGCCAGCACATCAGACGGGGAGGGGACAGATACGCAGTATTTT
J: TRBJ2-2; V: TRBV29-1; length: 17; size: NA; D: TRBD2; CDR3: CSVTPGTSGTNTGELFF; DNA: TGCAGCGTCACTCCCGGGACTAGCGGGACGAACACCGGGGAGCTGTTTTTT
J: TRBJ2-1; V: TRBV12-3/TRBV12-4; length: 17; size: NA; D: TRBD2; CDR3: CASSFGTSGREVGEQFF; DNA: TGTGCCAGCAGTTTTGGGACTAGCGGGAGGGAAGTAGGTGAGCAGTTCTTC
J: TRBJ2-5; V: TRBV11-2; length: 16; size: many; D: NA; CDR3: CASSTRPGAGRETQYF; DNA: TGTGCCAGCAGCACCCGACCAGGGGCGGGCCGGGAGACCCAGTACTTC
J: TRBJ2-7; V: TRBV28; length: 15; size: NA; D: TRBD2; CDR3: CASSYNGGRGIEQYF; DNA: TGTGCCAGCAGCTATAACGGCGGGCGGGGGATCGAGCAGTACTTC
J: TRBJ2-1; V: TRBV11-2; length: 16; size: NA; D: TRBD1; CDR3: CASSSSEGARYNEQFF; DNA: TGTGCCAGCAGCTCCTCCGAGGGGGCGCGTTACAATGAGCAGTTCTTC
J: TRBJ2-1; V: TRBV7-9; length: 16; size: NA; D: TRBD2; CDR3: CASSPLEAGGLGEQFF; DNA: TGTGCCAGCAGCCCCCTAGAAGCGGGAGGGCTCGGTGAGCAGTTCTTC
J: TRBJ1-5; V: TRBV6-1; length: 15; size: few; D: TRBD1; CDR3: CASSVQGVSNQPQHF; DNA: TGTGCCAGCAGTGTACAGGGGGTAAGCAATCAGCCCCAGCATTTT
J: TRBJ2-7; V: TRBV10-3; length: 15; size: many; D: TRBD1; CDR3: CAISEGTGGSYEQYF; DNA: TGTGCCATCAGTGAAGGGACAGGGGGCTCCTACGAGCAGTACTTC
J: TRBJ2-1; V: TRBV18; length: 15; size: many; D: NA; CDR3: CASSPPQGSYNEQFF; DNA: TGTGCCAGCTCACCACCGCAGGGGTCCTACAATGAGCAGTTCTTC
J: TRBJ1-2; V: TRBV12-3/TRBV12-4; length: 14; size: NA; D: NA; CDR3: CASSPGRGLFGYTF; DNA: TGTGCCAGCAGCCCGGGACGGGGACTGTTTGGCTACACCTTC
J: TRBJ2-4; V: TRBV15; length: 15; size: many; D: NA; CDR3: CATSDPGPTENIQYF; DNA: TGTGCCACCAGCGACCCGGGACCGACGGAAAACATTCAGTACTTC
J: TRBJ1-2; V: TRBV2; length: 13; size: NA; D: NA; CDR3: CASRRGTDYGYTF; DNA: TGTGCCAGCAGAAGGGGTACTGACTATGGCTACACCTTC
J: TRBJ2-1; V: TRBV6-2/TRBV6-3; length: 18; size: many; D: TRBD2; CDR3: CASSYSIGGSGRGTEQFF; DNA: TGTGCCAGCAGTTACTCGATAGGCGGTAGCGGGAGGGGGACTGAGCAGTTCTTC